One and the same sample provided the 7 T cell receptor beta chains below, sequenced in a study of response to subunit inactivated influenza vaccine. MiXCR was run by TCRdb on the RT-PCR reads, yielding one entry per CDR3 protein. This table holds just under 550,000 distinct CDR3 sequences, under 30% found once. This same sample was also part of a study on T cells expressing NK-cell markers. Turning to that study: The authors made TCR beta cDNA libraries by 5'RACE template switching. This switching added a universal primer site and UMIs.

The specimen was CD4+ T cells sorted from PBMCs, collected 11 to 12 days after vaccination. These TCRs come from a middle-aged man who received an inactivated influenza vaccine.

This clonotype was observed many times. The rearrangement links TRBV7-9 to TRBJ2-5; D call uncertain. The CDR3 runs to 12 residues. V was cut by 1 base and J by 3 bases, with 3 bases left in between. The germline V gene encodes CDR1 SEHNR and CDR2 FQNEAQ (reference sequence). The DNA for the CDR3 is TGTGCCAGCAGCTTAGTAGAAGAGACCCAGTACTTC. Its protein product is CASSLVEETQYF.

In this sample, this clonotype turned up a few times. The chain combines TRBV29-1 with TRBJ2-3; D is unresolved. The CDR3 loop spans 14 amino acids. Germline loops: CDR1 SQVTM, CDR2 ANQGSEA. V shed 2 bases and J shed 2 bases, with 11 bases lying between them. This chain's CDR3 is CSVELAGNTDTQYF. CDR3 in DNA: TGCAGCGTTGAATTAGCTGGAAACACAGATACGCAGTATTTT.

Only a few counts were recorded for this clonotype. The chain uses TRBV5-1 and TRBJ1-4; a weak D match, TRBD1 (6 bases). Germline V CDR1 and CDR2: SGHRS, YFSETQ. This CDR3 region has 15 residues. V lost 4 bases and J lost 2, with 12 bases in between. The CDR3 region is CASSKTGQTNEKLFF. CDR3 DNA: TGCGCCAGCAGCAAAACAGGGCAGACTAATGAAAAACTGTTTTTT. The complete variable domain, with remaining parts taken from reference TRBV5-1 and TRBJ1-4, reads KAGVTQTPRYLIKTRGQQVTLSCSPISGHRSVSWYQQTPGQGLQFLFEYFSETQRNKGNFPGRFSGRQFSNSRSEMNVSTLELGDSALYLCASSKTGQTNEKLFFGSGTQLSVL.

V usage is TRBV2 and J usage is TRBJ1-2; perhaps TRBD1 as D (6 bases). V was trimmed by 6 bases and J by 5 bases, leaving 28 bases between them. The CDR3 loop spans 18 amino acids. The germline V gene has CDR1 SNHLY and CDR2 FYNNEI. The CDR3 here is CASSERPPSRGLLYGYTF. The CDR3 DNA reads TGTGCCAGCAGCGAAAGACCCCCGTCACGGGGGCTGCTTTATGGCTACACCTTC.

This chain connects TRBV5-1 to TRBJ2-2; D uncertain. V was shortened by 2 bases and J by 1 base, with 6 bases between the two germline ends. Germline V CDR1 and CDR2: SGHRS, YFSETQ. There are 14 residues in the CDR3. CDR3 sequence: CASSFDLNTGELFF. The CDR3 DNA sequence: TGCGCCAGCAGCTTTGATCTGAACACCGGGGAGCTGTTTTTT.

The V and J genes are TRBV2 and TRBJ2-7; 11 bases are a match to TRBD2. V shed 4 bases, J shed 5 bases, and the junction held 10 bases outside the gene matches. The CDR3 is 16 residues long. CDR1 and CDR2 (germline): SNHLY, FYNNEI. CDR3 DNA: TGTGCCAGCAGTGTCCTAGCGGGAGGCCTGTCCGACGAGCAGTACTTC. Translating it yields CASSVLAGGLSDEQYF. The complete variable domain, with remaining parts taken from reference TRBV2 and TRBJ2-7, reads EPEVTQTPSHQVTQMGQEVILRCVPISNHLYFYWYRQILGQKVEFLVSFYNNEISEKSEIFDDQFSVERPDGSNFTLKIRSTKLEDSAMYFCASSVLAGGLSDEQYFGPGTRLTVT.

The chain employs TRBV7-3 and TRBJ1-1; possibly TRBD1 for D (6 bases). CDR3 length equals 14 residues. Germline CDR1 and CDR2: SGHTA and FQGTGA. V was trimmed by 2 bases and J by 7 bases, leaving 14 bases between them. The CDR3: CASSLGGGLSEAFF. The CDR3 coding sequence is TGTGCCAGCAGCTTAGGAGGGGGATTAAGTGAAGCTTTCTTT.